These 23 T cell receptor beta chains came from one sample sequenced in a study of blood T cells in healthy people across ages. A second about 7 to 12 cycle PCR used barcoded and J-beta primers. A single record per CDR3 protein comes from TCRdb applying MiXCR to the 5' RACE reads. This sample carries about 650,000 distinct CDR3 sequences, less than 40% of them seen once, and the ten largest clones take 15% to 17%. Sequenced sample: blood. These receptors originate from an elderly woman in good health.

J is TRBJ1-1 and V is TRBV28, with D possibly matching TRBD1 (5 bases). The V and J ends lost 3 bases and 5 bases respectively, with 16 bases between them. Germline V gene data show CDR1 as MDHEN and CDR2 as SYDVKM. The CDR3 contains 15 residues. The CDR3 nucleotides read TGTGCCAGCAGTTTCCCGCGGGGGGTAGGGACTGAAGCTTTCTTT. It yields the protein CASSFPRGVGTEAFF.

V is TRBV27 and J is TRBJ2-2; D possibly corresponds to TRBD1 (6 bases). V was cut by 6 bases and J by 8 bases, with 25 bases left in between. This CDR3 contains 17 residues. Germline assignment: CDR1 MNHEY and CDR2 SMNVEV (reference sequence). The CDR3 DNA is TGTGCCAGCAGGACCCCGAGGGCAGGGGTGCAACCGGGGGAGCTGTTTTTT. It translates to CASRTPRAGVQPGELFF.

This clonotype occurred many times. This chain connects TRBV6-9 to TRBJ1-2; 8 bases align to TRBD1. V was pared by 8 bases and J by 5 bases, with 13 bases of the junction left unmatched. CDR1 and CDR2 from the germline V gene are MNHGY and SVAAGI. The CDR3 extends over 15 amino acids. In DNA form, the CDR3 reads TGTGCCAGCCTTATACTGGACAGGGATATATATGGCTACACCTTC. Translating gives CASLILDRDIYGYTF.

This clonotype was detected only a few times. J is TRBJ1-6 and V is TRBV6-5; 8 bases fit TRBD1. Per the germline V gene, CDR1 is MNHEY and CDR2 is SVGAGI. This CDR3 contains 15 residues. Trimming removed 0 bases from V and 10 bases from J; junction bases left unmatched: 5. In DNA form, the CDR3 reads TGTGCCAGCAGTTACTCCGGGACAGGAGAGTCACCCCTCCACTTT. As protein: CASSYSGTGESPLHF.

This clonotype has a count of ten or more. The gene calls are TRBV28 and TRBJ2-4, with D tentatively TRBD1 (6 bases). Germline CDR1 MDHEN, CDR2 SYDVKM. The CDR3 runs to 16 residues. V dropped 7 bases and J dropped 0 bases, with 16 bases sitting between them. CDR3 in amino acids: CASKNQGLLAKNIQYF. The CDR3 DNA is TGTGCCAGCAAGAACCAGGGGCTCCTAGCCAAAAACATTCAGTACTTC.

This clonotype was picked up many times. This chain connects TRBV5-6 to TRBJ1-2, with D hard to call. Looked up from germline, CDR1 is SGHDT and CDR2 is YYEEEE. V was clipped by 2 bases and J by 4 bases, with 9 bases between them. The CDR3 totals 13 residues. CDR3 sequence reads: CASSLSNGYGYTF. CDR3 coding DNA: TGTGCCAGCAGCTTATCAAATGGCTATGGCTACACCTTC.

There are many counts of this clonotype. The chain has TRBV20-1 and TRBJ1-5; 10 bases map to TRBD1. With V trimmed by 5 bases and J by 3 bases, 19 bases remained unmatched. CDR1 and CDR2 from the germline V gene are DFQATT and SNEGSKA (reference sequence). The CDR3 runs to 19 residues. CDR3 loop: CSAPLPGQGGIVVNQPQHF. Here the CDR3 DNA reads TGCAGTGCTCCCCTCCCCGGACAGGGGGGGATAGTGGTCAATCAGCCCCAGCATTTT.

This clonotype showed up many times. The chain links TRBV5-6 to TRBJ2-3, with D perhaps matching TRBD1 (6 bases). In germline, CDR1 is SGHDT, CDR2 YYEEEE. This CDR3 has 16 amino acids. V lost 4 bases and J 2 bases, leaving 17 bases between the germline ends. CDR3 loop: CASSGLPGQDTDTQYF. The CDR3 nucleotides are TGTGCCAGCAGCGGGCTTCCGGGACAAGACACAGATACGCAGTATTTT.

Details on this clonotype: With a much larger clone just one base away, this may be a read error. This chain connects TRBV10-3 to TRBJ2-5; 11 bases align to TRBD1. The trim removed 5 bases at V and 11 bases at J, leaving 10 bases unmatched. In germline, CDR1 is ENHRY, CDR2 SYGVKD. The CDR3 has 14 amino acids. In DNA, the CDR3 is TGTGCCATCAGTATGGACAGGGGGCAGAGTGAGCAGTACTTC. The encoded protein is CAISMDRGQSEQYF.

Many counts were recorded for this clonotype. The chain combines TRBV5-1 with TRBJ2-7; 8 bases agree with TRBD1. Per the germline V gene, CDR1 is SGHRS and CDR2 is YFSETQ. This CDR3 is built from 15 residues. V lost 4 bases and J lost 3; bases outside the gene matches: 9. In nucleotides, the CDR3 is TGCGCCAGCAGCCCCGGGACAGGAACCTTCTACGAGCAGTACTTC. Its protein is CASSPGTGTFYEQYF.

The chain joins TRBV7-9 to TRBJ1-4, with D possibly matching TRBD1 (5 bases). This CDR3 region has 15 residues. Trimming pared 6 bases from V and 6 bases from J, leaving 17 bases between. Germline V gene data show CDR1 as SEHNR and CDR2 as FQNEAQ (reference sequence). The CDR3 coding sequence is TGTGCCAGCAGGGGGACTGTGGGGCAGGATGAAAAACTGTTTTTT. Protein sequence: CASRGTVGQDEKLFF.

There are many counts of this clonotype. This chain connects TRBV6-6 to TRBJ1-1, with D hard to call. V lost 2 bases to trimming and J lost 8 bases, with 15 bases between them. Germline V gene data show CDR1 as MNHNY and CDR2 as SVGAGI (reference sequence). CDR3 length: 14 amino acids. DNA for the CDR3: TGTGCCAGCAGTTACGCCGGGCGGGCGCGCGAAGCTTTCTTT. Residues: CASSYAGRAREAFF.

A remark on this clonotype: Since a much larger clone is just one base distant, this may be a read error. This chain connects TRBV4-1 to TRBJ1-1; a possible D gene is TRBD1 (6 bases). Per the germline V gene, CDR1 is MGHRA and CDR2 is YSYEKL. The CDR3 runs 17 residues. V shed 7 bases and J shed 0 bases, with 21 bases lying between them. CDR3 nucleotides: TGCGCCAGCAAACTCAGGGGCAAGAAGCTCATGAACACTGAAGCTTTCTTT. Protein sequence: CASKLRGKKLMNTEAFF.

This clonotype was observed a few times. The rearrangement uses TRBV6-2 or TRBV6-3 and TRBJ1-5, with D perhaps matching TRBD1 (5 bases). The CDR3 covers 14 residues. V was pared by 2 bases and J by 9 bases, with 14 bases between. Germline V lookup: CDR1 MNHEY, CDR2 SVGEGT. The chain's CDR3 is CASSYGGPLGPQHF. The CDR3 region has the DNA TGTGCCAGCAGTTACGGGGGACCCCTCGGGCCCCAGCATTTT.

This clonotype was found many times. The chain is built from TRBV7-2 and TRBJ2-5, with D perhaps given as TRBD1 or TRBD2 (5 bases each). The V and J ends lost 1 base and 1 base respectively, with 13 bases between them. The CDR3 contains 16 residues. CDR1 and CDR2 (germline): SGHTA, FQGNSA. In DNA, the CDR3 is TGTGCCAGCAGCTTAGGGCCAGGGAGAGGCCAAGAGACCCAGTACTTC. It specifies CASSLGPGRGQETQYF.

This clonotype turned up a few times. This chain's CDR3 is CASSVQDSSYNSPLHF. DNA of the CDR3: TGTGCCAGCAGCGTTCAGGACAGCTCCTATAATTCACCCCTCCACTTT. V gene TRBV9 combines with J gene TRBJ1-6; perhaps TRBD1 as D (6 bases). Germline V gene data show CDR1 as SGDLS and CDR2 as YYNGEE. V lost 2 bases, J lost 0 bases, and 9 bases lay in between. This CDR3 comprises 16 residues.

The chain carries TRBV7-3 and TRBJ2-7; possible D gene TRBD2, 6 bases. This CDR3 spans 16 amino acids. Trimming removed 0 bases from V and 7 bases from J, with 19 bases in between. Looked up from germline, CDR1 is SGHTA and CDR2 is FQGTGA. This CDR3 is CASSLTGRRGYNEQYF. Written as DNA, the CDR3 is TGTGCCAGCAGCTTAACGGGCCGGAGGGGATACAATGAGCAGTACTTC.

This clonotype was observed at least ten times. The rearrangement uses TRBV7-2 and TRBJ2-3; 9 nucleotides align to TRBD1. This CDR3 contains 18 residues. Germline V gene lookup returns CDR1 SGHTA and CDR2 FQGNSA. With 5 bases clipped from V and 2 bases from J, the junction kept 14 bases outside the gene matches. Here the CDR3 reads CASSVRAGTGTDTDTQYF. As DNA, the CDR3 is TGTGCCAGCAGCGTTAGAGCCGGGACAGGGACCGACACAGATACGCAGTATTTT.

The CDR3 reads CAIQGVHLAKNIQYF. The CDR3 nucleotides read TGTGCCATTCAAGGGGTACATTTAGCCAAAAACATTCAGTACTTC. The rearrangement uses TRBV6-6 and TRBJ2-4; maybe TRBD1 (5 bases). The CDR3 sequence is 15 residues long. Germline V lookup: CDR1 MNHNY, CDR2 SVGAGI (reference sequence). V lost 10 bases and J lost 0, with 16 bases in between.

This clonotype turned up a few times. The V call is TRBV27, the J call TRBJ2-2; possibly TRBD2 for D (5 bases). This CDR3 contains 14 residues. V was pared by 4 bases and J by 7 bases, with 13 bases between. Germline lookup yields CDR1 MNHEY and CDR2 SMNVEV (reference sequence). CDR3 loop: CASSSTRGSGELFF. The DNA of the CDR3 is TGTGCCAGCAGTTCAACCCGGGGAAGCGGGGAGCTGTTTTTT.

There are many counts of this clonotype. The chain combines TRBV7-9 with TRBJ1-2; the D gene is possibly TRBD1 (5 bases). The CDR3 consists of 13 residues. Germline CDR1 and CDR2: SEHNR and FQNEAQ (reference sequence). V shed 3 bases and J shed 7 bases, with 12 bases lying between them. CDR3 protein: CASSFRDSSGYTF. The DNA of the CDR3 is TGTGCCAGCAGCTTCAGAGACAGTAGTGGCTACACCTTC.

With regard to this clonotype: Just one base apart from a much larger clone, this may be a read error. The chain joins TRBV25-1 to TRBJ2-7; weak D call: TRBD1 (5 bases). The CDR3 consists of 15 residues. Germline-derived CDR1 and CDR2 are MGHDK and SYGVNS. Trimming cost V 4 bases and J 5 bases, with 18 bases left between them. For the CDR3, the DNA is TGTGCCAGCAGTGGACGAAGGGGAACTGTACACGAGCAGTACTTC. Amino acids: CASSGRRGTVHEQYF.

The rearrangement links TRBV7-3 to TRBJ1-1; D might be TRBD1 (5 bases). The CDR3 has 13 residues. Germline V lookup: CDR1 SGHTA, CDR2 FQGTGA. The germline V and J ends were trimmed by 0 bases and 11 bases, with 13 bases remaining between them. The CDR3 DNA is TGTGCCAGCAGCTTAACCGATGGGACCCAGGCTTTCTTT. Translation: CASSLTDGTQAFF.